Listed below are T cell receptor beta chains from one sample, sequenced in a study of ipilimumab plus nivolumab after autologous stem cell transplantation. TCRdb's copy holds only in-frame clones and misses some; the assay was immunoSEQ multiplex PCR. The sample lists 15,000 or so clones, about 81% occurring once. Specimen: PBMCs, collected in a trial of ipilimumab plus nivolumab as post-transplant consolidation. These receptors were collected from a male donor with diffuse large B-cell lymphoma. Both conserved end residues are part of each CDR3. A D gene is named only where the DNA matches it firmly. Rows may omit the clone size; those that give it use once, few, many or a size class.

- 12 TRBD1 TRBJ1-2 TRBV25-1 TGTGCCAGCCGGACAGGGGGCTATGGCTACACCTTC CASRTGGYGYTF
- 13 - TRBJ1-2 TRBV5-4 TGTGCCAGCAGCTTGGCAGGAATTGGCGGCTACACCTTC CASSLAGIGGYTF
- 18 TRBD2 TRBJ2-2 TRBV9 TGTGCCAGCAGCGTTCGGCGACTAGCGGGAGTCAACTCCGGGGAGCTGTTTTTT CASSVRRLAGVNSGELFF
- 15 TRBD1 TRBJ2-5 TRBV7-2 TGTGCCAGCAGCTTAGTTAGGGGACAGAGAGAGACCCAGTACTTC CASSLVRGQRETQYF
medium-sized 15 - TRBJ1-1 TRBV2 TGTGCCAGCAGTGAAGCGCAAGGTGATTTCGCTGAAGCTTTCTTT CASSEAQGDFAEAFF
- 14 - TRBJ2-3 TRBV7-3 TGTGCCAGCAGCCCGGCCCTGAGCACAGATACGCAGTATTTT CASSPALSTDTQYF
- 13 - TRBJ2-3 TRBV11-3 TGTGCCAGCAGCTACCAGCGCACAGATACGCAGTATTTT CASSYQRTDTQYF
- 13 - TRBJ2-1 TRBV5-4 TGTGCCAGCAGCTTGGGGGTTCAGGATGAGCAGTTCTTC CASSLGVQDEQFF
- 15 - TRBJ2-7 TRBV5-1 TGCGCCAGCAGCCGTACCCCACTAGAAACCTACGAGCAGTACTTC CASSRTPLETYEQYF
- 16 TRBD2 TRBJ2-3 TRBV4-3 TGCGCCAGCAGCCAAGTGCTAGCGGGGCCCACAGATACGCAGTATTTT CASSQVLAGPTDTQYF
- 17 TRBD2 TRBJ2-5 TRBV7-9 TGTGCCAGCAGCTTAAGGACTAGCGGGAGGGCTCAGGAGACCCAGTACTTC CASSLRTSGRAQETQYF
- 17 TRBD2 TRBJ2-7 TRBV15 TGTGCCACCAGCGGACGGACTAGCGGGGGCCGCTTAGCGGAGCAGTACTTC CATSGRTSGGRLAEQYF
- 16 - TRBJ2-3 TRBV5-1 TGCGCCAGCAGCTTGGCCGGGGGCCCAGCCACAGATACGCAGTATTTT CASSLAGGPATDTQYF
- 15 TRBD2 TRBJ2-5 TRBV12-5 TGTGCTAGTGGGCGCGGACTAGCAAATCGAGAGACCCAGTACTTC CASGRGLANRETQYF
- 16 - TRBJ2-1 TRBV18 TGTGCCAGCTCACCATGGTCTACATACGTGCGGAATGAGCAGTTCTTC CASSPWSTYVRNEQFF
- 16 - TRBJ1-4 TRBV18 TGTGCCAGCTCACCAAGGGGATCTGCAACTAATGAAAAACTGTTTTTT CASSPRGSATNEKLFF
- 18 TRBD2 TRBJ2-3 TRBV11-3 TGTGCCAGCAGCTTACGAGCGGGAGGGCCGGAGATTACAGATACGCAGTATTTT CASSLRAGGPEITDTQYF
- 15 TRBD1 TRBJ1-1 TRBV15 TGTGCCACCAGCAGACCGAGGGCAGACAGGGATGAAGCTTTCTTT CATSRPRADRDEAFF
once 14 - TRBJ2-1 TRBV10-2 TGCGCCAGCAGAGGCGCCCCGCCAACAGATGAGCAGTTCTTC CASRGAPPTDEQFF
- 14 - TRBJ2-3 TRBV6-1 TGTGCCAGCAGTGGGCTAGGGAGCACAGATACGCAGTATTTT CASSGLGSTDTQYF
- 15 - TRBJ2-5 TRBV30 TGTGCCTGGAGTGTATGGGGGGCTCGAGCTCTGACCCAGTACTTC CAWSVWGARALTQYF
- 17 TRBD1 TRBJ2-3 TRBV4-1 TGCGCCAGCAGCCAAGCACTACAGGGGGCCCGGACAGATACGCAGTATTTT CASSQALQGARTDTQYF
- 15 - TRBJ1-4 TRBV10-3 TGTGCCATCAGTGAGTCCGGGTTCACTAATGAAAAACTGTTTTTT CAISESGFTNEKLFF
- 15 - TRBJ1-4 TRBV19 TGTGCCAGTAGTATTGGGGCAGGGGCGAATGAAAAACTGTTTTTT CASSIGAGANEKLFF
- 18 TRBD1 TRBJ2-3 TRBV10-3 TGTGCCATCAGTGGCGGATACTCTAGGACAGGGAGGTTTGATACGCAGTATTTT CAISGGYSRTGRFDTQYF
few 15 - TRBJ2-1 TRBV5-1 TGCGCCAGCAAGAGGGACGATCTCTCCTACAATGAGCAGTTCTTC CASKRDDLSYNEQFF
- 14 - TRBJ1-4 TRBV21-1 TGTGCCAGCAGGCCCTTTGGGGAGGAAGAAAAACTGTTTTTT CASRPFGEEEKLFF